Each of the 23 T cell receptor beta chains below was sequenced from the same sample in a study of cytomegalovirus exposure and HLA in healthy donors. The PCR was carried out with 60 Vbeta primers and 13 Jbeta primers. This table comes from immunoSEQ multiplex PCR, and its TCRdb copy is limited to in-frame clones, with some not included. The table shows 100,000 to 150,000 clones, with around 74% occurring only once. Sequencing used PBMCs. The receptors shown here come from a man in his forties or fifties in good health and CMV-seropositive.

CDR3: CASSLHSPENSNQPQHF. CDR3 nucleotides: TGTGCCAGCTCACTCCATTCCCCGGAGAATAGCAATCAGCCCCAGCATTTT. The J gene is TRBJ1-5, the V gene TRBV18; D call uncertain. The V end was cut by 4 bases, the J end by 0 bases, with 16 bases between. This CDR3 region has 17 residues. Germline CDR1 KGHSH, CDR2 LQKENI.

This chain uses TRBV25-1 with TRBJ1-1; 9 nucleotides align to TRBD1. Trimming at V came to 3 bases and at J to 2 bases, leaving 4 bases not matched to a gene. Germline V lookup: CDR1 MGHDK, CDR2 SYGVNS. The CDR3 is 15 residues long. CDR3 amino acids: CASSDRGQGNTEAFF. The CDR3 nucleotides read TGTGCCAGCAGTGATAGGGGACAGGGAAACACTGAAGCTTTCTTT.

V and J are TRBV28 and TRBJ2-1; perhaps TRBD2 as D (5 bases). The germline CDR1 and CDR2 sequences are MDHEN and SYDVKM. The CDR3 contains 13 residues. V lost 6 bases and J lost 5, with 11 bases in between. The CDR3: CASSNRGNNEQFF. For the CDR3, the DNA is TGTGCCAGCAGCAACCGGGGAAACAATGAGCAGTTCTTC.

The chain has TRBV6-5 and TRBJ2-1, with a tentative D call TRBD1 (5 bases). CDR1 is MNHEY, CDR2 SVGAGI, per germline. This CDR3 region has 15 residues. V lost 0 bases, J lost 8 bases, and 14 bases lay in between. The CDR3 here is CASSYSHHGAYEQFF. CDR3 nucleotide sequence: TGTGCCAGCAGTTACTCGCACCATGGGGCTTATGAGCAGTTCTTC.

V gene TRBV6-6 combines with J gene TRBJ1-1, with TRBD1 matching 9 bases. The germline V gene encodes CDR1 MNHNY and CDR2 SVGAGI (reference sequence). There are 11 residues in the CDR3. J gave up 11 bases and V 7 bases, and 5 bases lay outside the gene matches. DNA for the CDR3: TGTGCCAGCACCAGGGACAGGGTGGCTTTCTTT. It codes for CASTRDRVAFF.

The V and J genes are TRBV6-5 and TRBJ2-2; D perhaps matches TRBD1 (6 bases). The CDR3 has 15 amino acids. Per germline, CDR1 MNHEY and CDR2 SVGAGI. The V end lost 7 bases, the J end lost 5 bases, and 17 bases lay between the germline ends. The CDR3: CASTQQGRDTGELFF. The CDR3 region has the DNA TGTGCCAGCACCCAACAGGGCAGGGATACCGGGGAGCTGTTTTTT.

In its sample, this clone was seen a few times. The chain combines TRBV5-1 with TRBJ2-3; 7 bases fit TRBD2. This CDR3 is built from 16 residues. Germline V lookup: CDR1 SGHRS, CDR2 YFSETQ. V was pared by 3 bases and J by 0 bases, with 7 bases of the junction left unmatched. This CDR3 reads CASSYIAGSSTDTQYF. In DNA form, the CDR3 reads TGCGCCAGCAGCTACATAGCGGGCTCAAGCACAGATACGCAGTATTTT.

The chain couples TRBV30 to TRBJ2-1; 8 bases fit TRBD2. Germline values: CDR1 GTSNPN, CDR2 SVGIG (reference sequence). V was pared by 3 bases and J by 6 bases, with 7 bases of the junction left unmatched. The CDR3 has 14 residues. Here the CDR3 DNA reads TGTGCCTGGAGGGGAGAGCGGGAGAGCAATGAGCAGTTCTTC. This sequence encodes CAWRGERESNEQFF.

The chain is built from TRBV5-1 and TRBJ2-7; TRBD2 matches at 7 bases. CDR1 and CDR2 (germline): SGHRS, YFSETQ. The V and J ends lost 0 bases and 9 bases, in that order; junction bases with no gene match: 9. This CDR3 is 14 amino acids long. For the CDR3, the DNA is TGCGCCAGCAGCTTGGCAGCGGGGCCCGGCGGGCAGTACTTC. It codes for CASSLAAGPGGQYF.

V and J are TRBV28 and TRBJ1-6; the D is unclear. The V end was cut by 8 bases, the J end by 0 bases, with 11 bases between. This CDR3 contains 15 residues. Germline V gives CDR1 MDHEN, CDR2 SYDVKM. The CDR3 region is CASQVHSSYNSPLHF. Written as DNA, the CDR3 is TGTGCCAGCCAAGTACACAGCTCCTATAATTCACCCCTCCACTTT.

This clone was seen a handful of times. This chain joins TRBV11-3 and TRBJ2-2; 7 bases line up with TRBD2. Germline V gene data show CDR1 as SGHNT and CDR2 as YENEEA. The CDR3 runs 15 residues. J lost 3 bases, V lost 3 bases, and 4 bases had no gene match. The CDR3 loop is CASSLGGPHTGELFF. CDR3 DNA: TGTGCCAGCAGCTTGGGAGGGCCTCACACCGGGGAGCTGTTTTTT.

The V call is TRBV6-5, the J call TRBJ1-1; no reliable D call. The V end lost 5 bases, the J end lost 5 bases, and 12 bases lay between the germline ends. Germline-derived CDR1 and CDR2 are MNHEY and SVGAGI. The CDR3 length is 13 residues. The CDR3 nucleotides are TGTGCCAGCAGTCCTCACAGTATTACTGAAGCTTTCTTT. Translating gives CASSPHSITEAFF.

The chain recombines TRBV5-1 with TRBJ1-1, with unresolved D. This CDR3 has 14 amino acids. Trimming pared 2 bases from V and 0 bases from J, leaving 8 bases between. From germline, CDR1 is SGHRS and CDR2 YFSETQ. CDR3 in DNA: TGCGCCAGCAGCTTATTCGGGGTGAACACTGAAGCTTTCTTT. Translation gives CASSLFGVNTEAFF. The variable domain in full, completed from reference TRBV5-1 and TRBJ1-1, reads KAGVTQTPRYLIKTRGQQVTLSCSPISGHRSVSWYQQTPGQGLQFLFEYFSETQRNKGNFPGRFSGRQFSNSRSEMNVSTLELGDSALYLCASSLFGVNTEAFFGQGTRLTVV.

The chain carries TRBV30 and TRBJ2-4; 8 nucleotides match TRBD1. Trimming took 0 bases from V and 3 from J; bases not matched to a gene: 13. The germline CDR1 and CDR2 sequences are GTSNPN and SVGIG (reference sequence). The CDR3 loop spans 18 amino acids. CDR3 amino acids: CAWSVISGTGTYKNIQYF. As DNA, the CDR3 is TGTGCCTGGAGTGTCATTTCCGGGACAGGAACTTACAAAAACATTCAGTACTTC. The whole variable domain, filled in from reference TRBV30 and TRBJ2-4, reads SQTIHQWPATLVQPVGSPLSLECTVEGTSNPNLYWYRQAAGRGLQLLFYSVGIGQISSEVPQNLSASRPQDRQFILSSKKLLLSDSGFYLCAWSVISGTGTYKNIQYFGAGTRLSVL.

The chain joins TRBV5-6 to TRBJ1-1, with unresolved D. Germline CDR1 and CDR2: SGHDT and YYEEEE. This CDR3 contains 13 residues. V was cut by 3 bases and J by 4 bases, with 10 bases left in between. CDR3 DNA: TGTGCCAGCAGCTGGGGAGGGTCCACTGAAGCTTTCTTT. Translating gives CASSWGGSTEAFF.

This rearrangement joins TRBV10-3 to TRBJ1-1; 7 bases align to TRBD1. This CDR3 comprises 11 residues. The V and J ends lost 9 bases and 5 bases, in that order; junction bases with no gene match: 3. Germline CDR1 ENHRY, CDR2 SYGVKD. The CDR3 region has the DNA TGTGCCATTCAGGGGGGAACTGAAGCTTTCTTT. Translated: CAIQGGTEAFF.

The chain uses TRBV20-1 and TRBJ2-5; 7 bases line up with TRBD1. TRBJ2-7 explains the end of the DNA better; the J call may be wrong. The CDR3 has 11 amino acids. CDR1 DFQATT and CDR2 SNEGSKA come from the germline V gene (reference sequence). CDR3 amino acids: CSAPGGYEQYF. CDR3 bases: TGCAGTGCTCCAGGGGGCTACGAGCAGTACTTC.

This rearrangement joins TRBV15 to TRBJ1-1, with D unresolved. CDR1 and CDR2 (germline): LNHNV, YYDKDF (reference sequence). This CDR3 has 13 residues. Trimming took 4 bases from V and 6 from J, leaving 12 bases between them. DNA for the CDR3: TGTGCCACCAGCAACCCCGGAGGAGCTGAAGCTTTCTTT. Amino acids: CATSNPGGAEAFF.

This clone appeared a single time. Mismatch with germline at one junction end may stem from a read error. The gene calls are TRBV13 and TRBJ1-1, with 8 nucleotides matching TRBD1. The CDR3 totals 16 residues. Germline V gene data show CDR1 as PRHDT and CDR2 as FYEKMQ (reference sequence). In nucleotides, the CDR3 is TGTGCCGGCAGCTTATTTGGACAGGGAGGGTCCGCTGAAGCTTTCTTT. It encodes CAGSLFGQGGSAEAFF.

The rearrangement joins TRBV28 to TRBJ2-1, with 7 bases matching TRBD2. Germline V gene lookup returns CDR1 MDHEN and CDR2 SYDVKM. Germline trimming cut 8 bases from V and 7 bases from J; bases unmatched to any gene: 11. This CDR3 spans 14 amino acids. The CDR3 nucleotides read TGTGCCAGCTTGGAGACTAGCCAAGTGAATGAGCAGTTCTTC. Translating gives CASLETSQVNEQFF.

This clone was picked up one time. The genes are TRBV7-9 and TRBJ2-3; D possibly corresponds to TRBD2 (6 bases). There are 14 residues in the CDR3. Trimming took 1 base from V and 11 from J, leaving 16 bases between them. The germline gives CDR1 SEHNR, CDR2 FQNEAQ (reference sequence). CDR3 sequence: CASSLGRDWGEQYF. Here the CDR3 DNA reads TGTGCCAGCAGCTTAGGAAGGGACTGGGGAGAGCAGTATTTT.

The genes are TRBV19 and TRBJ1-1, with 11 bases identical to TRBD1. Germline-derived CDR1 and CDR2 are LNHDA and SQIVND (reference sequence). This CDR3 has 14 amino acids. Trimming at V came to 3 bases and at J to 6 bases, leaving 3 bases not matched to a gene. The CDR3 DNA reads as TGTGCCAGTAGTATTCGGACAGGGGGCTCTGAAGCTTTCTTT. Translated: CASSIRTGGSEAFF.

This clone was observed a handful of times. V gene TRBV7-2 combines with J gene TRBJ2-7, with D unclear. Trimming shortened V by 4 bases and J by 3 bases, and 4 bases separated the two germline ends. The CDR3 length is 11 residues. CDR1 and CDR2 from the germline V gene are SGHTA and FQGNSA. CDR3 residues: CASSSYYEQYF. CDR3 nucleotide sequence: TGTGCCAGCAGCTCCTACTACGAGCAGTACTTC. Together with reference TRBV7-2 and TRBJ2-7, the CDR3 gives the full variable domain: GAGVSQSPSNKVTEKGKDVELRCDPISGHTALYWYRQSLGQGLEFLIYFQGNSAPDKSGLPSDRFSAERTGGSVSTLTIQRTQQEDSAVYLCASSSYYEQYFGPGTRLTVT.